This T cell receptor beta chain was retrieved from a study of metastatic and nonmetastatic thyroid tumors. Study context: Samples came from malignant and benign thyroid patients, and repertoires were compared across blood and tumor or nodule tissue. Findings and limits, study-wide: The reported finding was significantly higher TCR beta diversity in malignant thyroid tumors relative to benign nodules, in blood and tumor.

A word on this clone: Its antigen is not identified.

Among the patients, none had received any treatment before thyroid surgery. Trimming took off 2 bases at V and 1 base at J, with 9 bases between the two ends. CDR1 SNHLY and CDR2 FYNNEI come from the germline V gene. CDR3 length: 15 residues. Authors' processing steps: Variation in CDR3 across clinicopathological groups served as the basis for constructing a distant-metastasis classifier in papillary thyroid cancer. MiXCR re-clonotyped the PCR reads for TCRdb. What appears here as the V and J calls and clone size reflects TCRdb's work, not the paper's. The repertoire includes approximately 5,000 clones, roughly 29% of them detected once, and around 9.9% sits in the top ten.

This sequence joins TRBV2 and TRBJ1-5; tentative D call: TRBD1 (6 bases). This sequence originates from a female donor with papillary thyroid cancer or a benign thyroid nodule (not recorded which). Some clones in this sample may be carry-over from other donors' samples. Source material: adjacent normal tissue. CDR3 DNA: TGTGCCAGCAGTGAATGGGGGCAGAGCAATCAGCCCCAGCATTTT. The encoded protein is CASSEWGQSNQPQHF.